The sequence of this T cell receptor beta chain was determined in a study of technical replicates of blood from a handful of donors (dated by TCRdb to 2017 to 2019). The library was prepared using the immunoSEQ multiplex PCR assay. The table was pulled from immuneACCESS by TCRdb, which kept in-frame rearrangements only. Such tables lose some clones; where checked, under half of the loss comes from unresolved V genes, and the rest has no known cause. The sample table lists about 76,000 clones, 75% to 95% of them with a count of one. The top ten clonotypes cover approximately 0.25% of the sample. With regard to this clone: Its antigen is not yet known. Base qualities are not recorded, but no much larger clone differs from it by a single base.

The CDR3 holds 13 amino acids from the cysteine to the phenylalanine. Just CDR3 DNA is preserved here, 39 bases in frame from base 1. Sequences SGHNT (CDR1) and YENEEA (CDR2) are obtained from the germline V gene. V is pared back by 5 bases and J by 6 bases, with 13 bases lying between the germline termini. The sequence was collected from a human donor in good health. The sample comprised T cells isolated from PBMCs. The chain is made from TRBV11-3 and TRBJ1-1; the D gene is unclear. The DNA reads TGTGCCAGCAGCCTTAGAACCGGGTCTGAAGCTTTCTTT. This yields the protein CASSLRTGSEAFF.